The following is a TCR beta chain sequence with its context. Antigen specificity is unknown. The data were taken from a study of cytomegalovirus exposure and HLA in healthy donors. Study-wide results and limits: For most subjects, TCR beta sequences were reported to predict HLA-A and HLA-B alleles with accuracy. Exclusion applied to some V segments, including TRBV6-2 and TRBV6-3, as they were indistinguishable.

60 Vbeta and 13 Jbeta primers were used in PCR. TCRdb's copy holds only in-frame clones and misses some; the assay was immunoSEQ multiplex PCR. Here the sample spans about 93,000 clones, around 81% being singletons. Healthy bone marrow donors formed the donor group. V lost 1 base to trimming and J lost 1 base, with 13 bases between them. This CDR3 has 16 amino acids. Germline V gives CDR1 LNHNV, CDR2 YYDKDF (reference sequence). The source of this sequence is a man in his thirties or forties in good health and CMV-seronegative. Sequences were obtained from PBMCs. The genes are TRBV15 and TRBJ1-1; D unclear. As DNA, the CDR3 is TGTGCCACCAGCAGAGCCCCCCGGGGAGCGAACACTGAAGCTTTCTTT. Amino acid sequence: CATSRAPRGANTEAFF. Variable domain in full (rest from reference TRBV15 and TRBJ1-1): DAMVIQNPRYQVTQFGKPVTLSCSQTLNHNVMYWYQQKSSQAPKLLFHYYDKDFNNEADTPDNFQSRRPNTSFCFLDIRSPGLGDTAMYLCATSRAPRGANTEAFFGQGTRLTVV.